This record looks at one T cell receptor (beta chain) sequence and its context. This clonotype was observed a handful of times. The target of this receptor is not known. Base qualities are not recorded, but no much larger clone differs from it by a single base. Exclusion was applied to patients with uncontrolled infections, other autoimmune diseases, pregnancy or lactation. Diagnoses relied on clinical symptoms, serum thyroxine and TRAb, thyroid ultrasound and orbital computed tomography. Total RNA was extracted with Trizol reagent, and quality was checked on an Agilent 2100 Bioanalyzer. After removal of 4 bases from V and 7 bases from J, the junction retains 7 bases not matched to a gene. Spanning cysteine to phenylalanine, the CDR3 consists of 15 amino acids. Just the 45-base CDR3 DNA is kept, in frame starting at base 1. According to the germline V gene, CDR1 reads SGHRS and CDR2 reads YFSETQ. TCR beta CDR3 regions were amplified from RNA transcripts. For the first round of RT-PCR on the TCR CDR3, the HTBI primer set was used together with the Qiagen OneStep RT-PCR kit. A second multiplex PCR round built the libraries, followed by size selection and purification. Sequencing of the libraries was done on an Illumina HiSeq2000 using paired-end 100 bp reads. Turning to the authors' computational methods: SOAPnuke was used to process the raw data, with reads discarded if the reads contained adapters or uncalled bases, had a mean Phred below 15, or lacked an exact constant-primer or identifier match. COPE v1.2.5 was used to merge high-quality paired reads, and clonotypes were defined as unique nucleotide sequences. Clonotypes were aligned to IMGT TRBV, TRBD and TRBJ reference segments using MiTCR v1.1. Only V-J combinations with frequency above 0.0001, covering about 99% of repertoires, were analysed. The TCS score was defined as the ratio of F50 (clonal expansion) to E x V (chaos), calculated using BLOSUM62-based TCRdist between CDR3 peptides within each V-J. Welch's t-statistics and random forest reduced 450 to 600 V-J features to 10 to 15, which were used in a naive Bayes classifier (R e1071). The Morisita-Horn index was used to measure how similar the thyroid and blood repertoires were. TCRdb reran the public reads through fastp at Q25 and MiXCR, keeping productive beta chains. Each CDR3 protein gets just one entry, which takes the most common genes and DNA from the rows behind it. The authors' filters were not applied to this entry. The sample has fewer than 650,000 distinct CDR3 sequences on record, over 45% of them singletons. 44% of the sample is in the top ten clones.

The sample is drawn from a study of T cells in Graves' hyperthyroidism and ophthalmopathy (dated by TCRdb to about 2019). Regarding the research as a whole: TCR V-J signatures able to tell the groups apart were searched for in a discovery cohort of 90 to 100 patients, of whom roughly 42 had Graves' ophthalmopathy and around 58 had stable Graves' hyperthyroidism. Whether ophthalmopathy could be predicted prospectively was tested in an independent validation cohort made up of about 18 hyperthyroidism patients plus 17 patients who later progressed to ophthalmopathy. For training and testing, the 95 to 100 patients in the discovery cohort were randomly divided in a 7:3 ratio. In addition, the study compared T-cell repertoires in thyroid tissue and in blood from five to seven Graves' hyperthyroidism patients. After blood sampling, hyperthyroidism patients were treated with methimazole at a starting dose of 30 mg daily, and ophthalmopathy patients were treated with high-dose intravenous methylprednisolone. According to the paper, TCR Vbeta CDR3 sequencing was carried out on 135 peripheral blood samples, which came from more than 40 ophthalmopathy, under 80 hyperthyroidism and some 17 progressor patients. On the study overall, not on this receptor specifically: A 13 V-J signature model separated ophthalmopathy from stable hyperthyroidism, with approximately 87% sensitivity and around 84% specificity in cross-validation and 80%/75% in testing. In validation, the model predicted progression to ophthalmopathy with around 71% sensitivity and around 72% specificity, a median of around 6.6 months before onset. Most expanded thyroid clonotypes (frequency above 0.001) were also detected in blood, suggesting blood repertoires may reflect thyroid immune responses. No statistical method was used to set the sample size in advance, and investigators knew the group allocation.

Source material: peripheral blood or thyroid tissue (not recorded which). The rearranged chain carries TRBV5-1 and TRBJ1-6; 8 nucleotides in the junction match TRBD1. The TCR originated in an adult woman with Graves' disease, either hyperthyroidism or ophthalmopathy (not recorded which). The CDR3 has the sequence CASSKEQGGNSPLHF. The nucleotide sequence is given as TGCGCCAGCAGCAAGGAACAGGGGGGCAATTCACCCCTCCACTTT. The CDR3 plus the reference TRBV5-1 and TRBJ1-6 genes for the other parts give the full variable domain: KAGVTQTPRYLIKTRGQQVTLSCSPISGHRSVSWYQQTPGQGLQFLFEYFSETQRNKGNFPGRFSGRQFSNSRSEMNVSTLELGDSALYLCASSKEQGGNSPLHFGNGTRLTVT.